This TCR beta chain stems from a study of control samples from healthy donors and cancer patients. Measured with immunoSEQ multiplex PCR; TCRdb has only the in-frame clones, and not every one. This table has around 72,000 clones, roughly 84% appearing once. V dropped 0 bases and J dropped 4 bases, with 25 bases sitting between them. Germline V gene sequence: CDR1 MNHEY, CDR2 SVGEGT. The CDR3 is 21 amino acids. The receptor's source is a man between 50 and 59 years old in good health. This chain connects TRBV6-2 or TRBV6-3 to TRBJ2-6, with D possibly matching TRBD1 (6 bases). Sequencing used blood. CDR3 nucleotides: TGTGCCAGCAGTTACTCTGGCCTCAGGGGCAAAGCGCCAACCGGGGCCAACGTCCTGACTTTC. Its protein is CASSYSGLRGKAPTGANVLTF.